The 30 T cell receptor beta chains below come from one sample, sequenced in a study of cytomegalovirus exposure and HLA in healthy donors. Primers: 60 Vbeta forward and 13 Jbeta reverse. Generated by immunoSEQ multiplex PCR, the TCRdb table keeps only in-frame clones and is missing some. This sample has some 200,000 clones, with approximately 78% found just once. The sequencing input was PBMCs. The receptors originated from a woman aged 40 to 50 in good health and CMV-seronegative.

The J gene is TRBJ2-3, the V gene TRBV28; 7 bases are shared with TRBD2. CDR1 is MDHEN and CDR2 is SYDVKM in the germline V gene. After removal of 3 bases from V and 4 bases from J, the junction contained 7 bases not matched to a gene. CDR3 length: 15 amino acids. The CDR3 nucleotides are TGTGCCAGCAGTTTGGGGGGGGATATGGCAGATACGCAGTATTTT. Encoded protein: CASSLGGDMADTQYF.

Of note for this clone: The junction departs from the called germline gene at one end, perhaps through a read error. The chain joins TRBV6-1 to TRBJ2-7; the D is unclear. The germline gives CDR1 MNHNS, CDR2 SASEGT. The CDR3 length is 12 residues. The CDR3 is CASSDRDPFRGF. Written as DNA, the CDR3 is TGTGCCAGCAGTGATCGCGACCCCTTTCGCGGCTTC.

The gene calls are TRBV5-1 and TRBJ1-2, with D unresolved. V was clipped by 0 bases and J by 8 bases, with 17 bases between them. Germline V gene lookup returns CDR1 SGHRS and CDR2 YFSETQ. The CDR3 has 15 amino acids. For the CDR3, the DNA is TGCGCCAGCAGCTTGGATAGATCTGCGGTTGACGGCTACACCTTC. Amino acids: CASSLDRSAVDGYTF. Based on the CDR3 plus reference TRBV5-1 and TRBJ1-2, the full variable domain is KAGVTQTPRYLIKTRGQQVTLSCSPISGHRSVSWYQQTPGQGLQFLFEYFSETQRNKGNFPGRFSGRQFSNSRSEMNVSTLELGDSALYLCASSLDRSAVDGYTFGSGTRLTVV.

The genes are TRBV11-2 and TRBJ2-2; D gene unclear. Germline CDR1 and CDR2: SGHAT and FQNNGV. The V end was cut by 0 bases, the J end by 6 bases, with 5 bases between. The CDR3 consists of 13 residues. The CDR3 reads CASSLDHPGELFF. The DNA of the CDR3 is TGTGCCAGCAGCTTAGATCATCCCGGGGAGCTGTTTTTT.

The V and J genes are TRBV6-1 and TRBJ2-2; TRBD1 aligns across 7 bases. The CDR3 totals 14 residues. V shed 4 bases and J 3 bases; nucleotides not matched to a gene: 2. Germline assignment: CDR1 MNHNS and CDR2 SASEGT. In DNA, the CDR3 is TGTGCCAGCAGTGTGCAGGGGGACACCGGGGAGCTGTTTTTT. Its translation: CASSVQGDTGELFF.

Of note for this clone: Germline is not matched at one junction end, which may reflect a read error. V is TRBV7-9 and J is TRBJ2-3; D gene unclear. CDR3 length: 14 amino acids. CDR1 SEHNR and CDR2 FQNEAQ come from the germline V gene (reference sequence). The CDR3 DNA reads as TGTTCCAGCAGCTTATCAGTTTTGGTTGATACGCAGTATTTT. Its protein is CSSSLSVLVDTQYF.

The chain is built from TRBV11-2 and TRBJ1-4; no clear D. V lost 3 bases and J lost 8, with 13 bases in between. The CDR3 has 14 residues. Germline lookup yields CDR1 SGHAT and CDR2 FQNNGV. CDR3 DNA sequence: TGTGCCAGCAGCTTGGGCCTCGGCGGGGAAAAACTGTTTTTT. Translating it yields CASSLGLGGEKLFF.

This clone occurred a few times. The V gene is TRBV30, the J gene TRBJ1-2; D gene unclear. Germline V gene lookup returns CDR1 GTSNPN and CDR2 SVGIG (reference sequence). The CDR3 has 12 residues. V was pared by 1 base and J by 7 bases, with 10 bases between. CDR3 sequence reads: CAWSAGIPGYTF. DNA of the CDR3: TGTGCCTGGAGTGCAGGAATCCCTGGCTACACCTTC. Full variable domain (outside the CDR3, taken from reference TRBV30 and TRBJ1-2): SQTIHQWPATLVQPVGSPLSLECTVEGTSNPNLYWYRQAAGRGLQLLFYSVGIGQISSEVPQNLSASRPQDRQFILSSKKLLLSDSGFYLCAWSAGIPGYTFGSGTRLTVV.

The rearrangement joins TRBV5-1 to TRBJ2-7, with 14 bases fitting TRBD2. CDR1 and CDR2 from the germline V gene are SGHRS and YFSETQ. This CDR3 has 16 amino acids. V was pared by 2 bases and J by 3 bases, with 4 bases of the junction left unmatched. The CDR3 reads CASSLYGTSGSYEQYF. DNA for the CDR3: TGCGCCAGCAGCTTATACGGGACTAGCGGGAGCTACGAGCAGTACTTC.

The genes are TRBV5-6 and TRBJ2-1; weak D call: TRBD1 (5 bases). V was shortened by 1 base and J by 6 bases, with 14 bases between the two germline ends. CDR3 length: 15 residues. Looked up from germline, CDR1 is SGHDT and CDR2 is YYEEEE. The CDR3, as DNA: TGTGCCAGCAGCTTGAGGGGCGTGTTTGGCAATGAGCAGTTCTTC. This codes for CASSLRGVFGNEQFF.

Comments on this clone: One end of the junction does not line up with germline, which may come from a read error. The J gene is TRBJ2-2, the V gene TRBV7-9; TRBD2 matches 11 bases. The CDR3 consists of 16 residues. CDR1 SEHNR and CDR2 FQNEAQ come from the germline V gene (reference sequence). The DNA for the CDR3 is TGTTCCAGCAGCTCTGACAGACTAGCGGGAACCGGGGAGCTGTTTTTT. Translating it yields CSSSSDRLAGTGELFF.

The rearrangement uses TRBV11-2 and TRBJ2-2; 9 bases agree with TRBD2. Trimming removed 5 bases from V and 6 bases from J; junction bases left unmatched: 10. The CDR3 extends over 16 amino acids. CDR1 SGHAT and CDR2 FQNNGV come from the germline V gene. CDR3 in DNA: TGTGCCAGCAGCCCCCTAGACCTAGCGGGATCCGGGGAGCTGTTTTTT. Its translation is CASSPLDLAGSGELFF.

The J gene is TRBJ2-5, the V gene TRBV7-3; weak D call: TRBD1 (5 bases). The germline V gene encodes CDR1 SGHTA and CDR2 FQGTGA. Trimming took off 5 bases at V and 5 bases at J, with 15 bases between the two ends. CDR3 length: 14 residues. CDR3 sequence reads: CASSPRGSWETQYF. The CDR3 DNA reads as TGTGCCAGCAGCCCTAGGGGTAGCTGGGAGACCCAGTACTTC.

The chain combines TRBV30 with TRBJ1-4, with TRBD1 as a possible D gene (5 bases). Germline CDR1 reads GTSNPN; CDR2 reads SVGIG (reference sequence). Trimming cost V 2 bases and J 10 bases, with 14 bases left between them. The CDR3 runs 13 residues. CDR3 DNA: TGTGCCTGGAGTTCCCCGGGGGATCGAAAACTGTTTTTT. Its protein product is CAWSSPGDRKLFF.

The chain uses TRBV16 and TRBJ2-7; maybe TRBD1 (5 bases). Trimming took off 2 bases at V and 2 bases at J, with 16 bases between the two ends. Germline V CDR1 and CDR2: KGHSY, FQNENV. The length of the CDR3 is 16 residues. The CDR3 nucleotides are TGTGCCAGCAGCCAAGGGTCCCCAGGACACCCCTACGAGCAGTACTTC. It codes for CASSQGSPGHPYEQYF.

For the CDR3, the DNA is TGTGCCAGCAGCCTCGGGGGGACGGGCAATCAGCCCCAGCATTTT. Protein: CASSLGGTGNQPQHF. The chain has TRBV11-2 and TRBJ1-5, with D maybe TRBD1 (5 bases). Germline V gives CDR1 SGHAT, CDR2 FQNNGV. V shed 5 bases and J shed 2 bases, with 13 bases lying between them. This CDR3 has 15 amino acids.

The rearrangement uses TRBV14 and TRBJ2-1, with D tentatively TRBD2 (6 bases). Germline V CDR1 and CDR2: SGHDN, FVKESK. V dropped 3 bases and J dropped 13 bases, with 10 bases sitting between them. The CDR3 covers 11 residues. The CDR3 protein is CASSQGTLQFF. Written as DNA, the CDR3 is TGTGCCAGCAGCCAGGGGACTCTACAGTTCTTC.

A note on this clone: This specimen includes other DNA sequences encoding the same CDR3. The CDR3 protein is CASSLSLNTEAFF. DNA of the CDR3: TGTGCCAGCAGCTTATCTTTGAACACTGAAGCTTTCTTT. The genes are TRBV11-2 and TRBJ1-1, with D hard to call. The CDR3 runs 13 residues. V was cut by 2 bases and J by 0 bases, with 4 bases left in between. CDR1 and CDR2 from the germline V gene are SGHAT and FQNNGV.

This chain links TRBV23-1 with TRBJ2-2; D is perhaps TRBD1 (5 bases). TRBV23-1 is an ORF; its function is uncertain. The CDR3 has 15 amino acids. The germline V and J ends were trimmed by 6 bases and 6 bases, with 17 bases remaining between them. CDR3 in amino acids: CASSHEQGQPGELFF. CDR3 coding DNA: TGCGCCAGCAGCCACGAGCAGGGCCAGCCCGGGGAGCTGTTTTTT.

This sequence joins TRBV10-3 and TRBJ2-1; 9 positions agree with TRBD1. The V gene end was trimmed by 2 bases and the J gene end by 4 bases; junction bases not matched to a gene: 15. This CDR3 is built from 19 residues. Germline V gene data show CDR1 as ENHRY and CDR2 as SYGVKD. The CDR3 protein is CAISEIWGIQGASYNEQFF. In DNA form, the CDR3 reads TGTGCCATCAGTGAGATTTGGGGGATACAGGGGGCAAGTTACAATGAGCAGTTCTTC.

V and J are TRBV7-9 and TRBJ1-3; possible D gene TRBD1, 5 bases. Germline V gives CDR1 SEHNR, CDR2 FQNEAQ (reference sequence). The CDR3 runs 14 residues. Deletions cut 7 bases from V and 2 bases from J, with 12 bases between. CDR3 DNA sequence: TGTGCCAGCAACCCGGGGGGTCCTGGAAACACCATATATTTT. It yields the protein CASNPGGPGNTIYF.

The chain has TRBV29-1 and TRBJ2-3; possible D gene TRBD2, 7 bases. Germline lookup yields CDR1 SQVTM and CDR2 ANQGSEA. The CDR3 loop spans 13 amino acids. With 4 bases removed from V and 3 bases from J, the gap between germline ends came to 11 bases. The CDR3 loop is CSVGGGRTDTQYF. CDR3 bases: TGCAGCGTTGGGGGGGGGCGGACAGATACGCAGTATTTT.

This chain joins TRBV5-1 and TRBJ1-5; D gene unclear. Between the trimmed V and J ends, which lost 4 bases and 3 bases, there was a span of 14 bases. Germline V gene lookup returns CDR1 SGHRS and CDR2 YFSETQ. CDR3 size: 15 residues. The CDR3 sequence: CASSLVSGPNQPQHF. CDR3 sequence (DNA): TGCGCCAGCAGCCTGGTGTCTGGCCCCAATCAGCCCCAGCATTTT.

The chain carries TRBV5-1 and TRBJ2-1; D call uncertain. Trimming took off 0 bases at V and 10 bases at J, with 8 bases between the two ends. CDR3 length: 12 residues. CDR1 and CDR2 from the germline V gene are SGHRS and YFSETQ. This chain's CDR3 is CASSLAIEEQFF. The CDR3 region has the DNA TGCGCCAGCAGCTTGGCCATAGAAGAGCAGTTCTTC.

Concerning this clone itself: This specimen includes other DNA sequences encoding the same CDR3. This sequence joins TRBV18 and TRBJ1-1, with TRBD1 identical over 9 bases. Germline V gives CDR1 KGHSH, CDR2 LQKENI. The CDR3 is 13 residues long. V lost 4 bases to trimming and J lost 6 bases; unmatched junction nucleotides: 3. CDR3 loop: CASSRDRVAEAFF. The CDR3, as DNA: TGTGCCAGCTCACGGGACAGGGTCGCTGAAGCTTTCTTT.

The chain's CDR3 is CASSLKNGAYNEQFF. The CDR3 nucleotides are TGTGCCAGCAGCTTAAAAAACGGAGCCTACAATGAGCAGTTCTTC. The chain joins TRBV7-3 to TRBJ2-1; D is ambiguous. Trimming removed 1 base at V and 2 bases at J, with 9 bases between. Germline V CDR1 and CDR2: SGHTA, FQGTGA. There are 15 residues in the CDR3. The full variable domain, its missing parts supplied by reference TRBV7-3 and TRBJ2-1, is GAGVSQTPSNKVTEKGKYVELRCDPISGHTALYWYRQSLGQGPEFLIYFQGTGAADDSGLPNDRFFAVRPEGSVSTLKIQRTERGDSAVYLCASSLKNGAYNEQFFGPGTRLTVL.

CDR3 sequence: CASSLSLIEEAGANVLTF. The CDR3 DNA reads as TGTGCCAGCAGCTTATCCCTAATTGAGGAAGCTGGGGCCAACGTCCTGACTTTC. This chain uses TRBV7-9 with TRBJ2-6; D gene ambiguous. The V and J ends lost 2 bases and 2 bases respectively, with 16 bases between them. This CDR3 region has 18 residues. Germline V lookup: CDR1 SEHNR, CDR2 FQNEAQ (reference sequence).

A few counts support this clone. The chain combines TRBV7-2 with TRBJ1-3; 8 nucleotides align to TRBD1. The germline CDR1 and CDR2 sequences are SGHTA and FQGNSA. The CDR3 extends over 14 amino acids. J was trimmed by 7 bases and V by 4 bases; bases with no gene match: 6. CDR3 in amino acids: CASSSGTGINTIYF. The DNA of the CDR3 is TGTGCCAGCAGCTCCGGGACAGGTATCAACACCATATATTTT.

A single count supports this clone. This chain links TRBV9 with TRBJ1-2, with D uncertain. The CDR3 spans 12 residues. V was trimmed by 0 bases and J by 8 bases, leaving 8 bases between them. Per germline, CDR1 SGDLS and CDR2 YYNGEE. CDR3: CASSVGPRGYTF. The DNA of the CDR3 is TGTGCCAGCAGCGTAGGACCCAGGGGCTACACCTTC.

V gene TRBV7-2 combines with J gene TRBJ2-1, with 7 bases aligning to TRBD2. The V gene's germline CDR1 is SGHTA and CDR2 FQGNSA. V gave up 1 base and J gave up 9 bases; unmatched junction bases: 12. This CDR3 has 16 residues. The CDR3 DNA is TGTGCCAGCAGCTTAGGAAGGGGCGGGAGATTTGGTGAGCAGTTCTTC. Its translation: CASSLGRGGRFGEQFF. Full variable domain (rest looked up from reference TRBV7-2 and TRBJ2-1): GAGVSQSPSNKVTEKGKDVELRCDPISGHTALYWYRQSLGQGLEFLIYFQGNSAPDKSGLPSDRFSAERTGGSVSTLTIQRTQQEDSAVYLCASSLGRGGRFGEQFFGPGTRLTVL.